These 32 T cell receptor beta chains originate from one sample sequenced in a study of ipilimumab plus nivolumab after autologous stem cell transplantation. The assay was immunoSEQ multiplex PCR, and TCRdb's table has in-frame clones only and misses some. There are 84,000 or so clones in the sample; 83% occur only once, and roughly 2% lies in the top ten. The specimen comprised PBMCs, sampled in a trial of ipilimumab plus nivolumab as post-transplant consolidation. These TCRs come from a male donor with diffuse large B-cell lymphoma.

The V gene is TRBV7-2, the J gene TRBJ2-3; TRBD2 aligns across 7 bases. This CDR3 has 14 amino acids. Germline assignment: CDR1 SGHTA and CDR2 FQGNSA. V shed 8 bases, J shed 2 bases, and the junction held 7 bases outside the gene matches. CDR3 coding DNA: TGTGCCAGCCTACCGCGGGAGAACACAGATACGCAGTATTTT. Its protein product is CASLPRENTDTQYF.

V gene TRBV4-1 combines with J gene TRBJ1-5, with D hard to call. This CDR3 has 16 amino acids. Germline V gene lookup returns CDR1 MGHRA and CDR2 YSYEKL. Deletions cut 4 bases from V and 3 bases from J, with 16 bases between. The CDR3 reads CASSPVVRDINQPQHF. Written as DNA, the CDR3 is TGCGCCAGCAGCCCGGTCGTCAGAGATATCAATCAGCCCCAGCATTTT.

The chain couples TRBV6-1 to TRBJ2-2, with D hard to call. CDR1 is MNHNS, CDR2 SASEGT, per germline. This CDR3 has 13 residues. V dropped 6 bases and J dropped 5 bases, with 10 bases sitting between them. CDR3 nucleotides: TGTGCCAGCAGCCCATTCAGGACCGGGGAGCTGTTTTTT. Protein: CASSPFRTGELFF.

The V and J genes are TRBV28 and TRBJ2-7; 8 bases are shared with TRBD2. Germline CDR1 is MDHEN and CDR2 is SYDVKM. CDR3 length equals 14 residues. The ends lost 3 bases at V and 7 bases at J; junction bases unmatched: 8. The CDR3 sequence: CASSFGRGAREQYF. CDR3 coding DNA: TGTGCCAGCAGTTTTGGGCGGGGGGCCCGGGAGCAGTACTTC.

This chain connects TRBV30 to TRBJ2-5; D call uncertain. Judging by the DNA end, TRBJ2-7 fits better; the J call may be wrong. Per germline, CDR1 GTSNPN and CDR2 SVGIG (reference sequence). The CDR3 consists of 11 residues. As DNA, the CDR3 is TGTGCCTGGAGTCCGGCCTACGAGCAGTACTTC. Translated, it gives CAWSPAYEQYF.

This chain uses TRBV19 with TRBJ2-1; 11 nucleotides line up with TRBD2. Looked up from germline, CDR1 is LNHDA and CDR2 is SQIVND (reference sequence). CDR3 size: 15 residues. V lost 5 bases, J lost 6 bases, and 6 bases stayed unmatched. Written as DNA, the CDR3 is TGTGCCAGTAGTGGTATAGCGGGGGGGCGCAATGAGCAGTTCTTC. Encoded protein: CASSGIAGGRNEQFF. The full variable domain, its missing parts supplied by reference TRBV19 and TRBJ2-1, is DGGITQSPKYLFRKEGQNVTLSCEQNLNHDAMYWYRQDPGQGLRLIYYSQIVNDFQKGDIAEGYSVSREKKESFPLTVTSAQKNPTAFYLCASSGIAGGRNEQFFGPGTRLTVL.

This clone was seen only once. This chain connects TRBV6-6 to TRBJ1-2; D call uncertain. The CDR3 sequence is 14 residues long. Trimming removed 6 bases from V and 5 bases from J, with 16 bases in between. Germline V CDR1 and CDR2: MNHNY, SVGAGI (reference sequence). The CDR3 sequence: CASSADSRGYGYTF. The CDR3 nucleotides read TGTGCCAGCAGCGCCGACTCCCGTGGATATGGCTACACCTTC.

V and J are TRBV7-2 and TRBJ2-5; possible D gene TRBD1, 7 bases. This CDR3 comprises 12 residues. Germline V lookup: CDR1 SGHTA, CDR2 FQGNSA. Trimming took off 4 bases at V and 5 bases at J, with 8 bases between the two ends. CDR3 region: CASSSGGETQYF. DNA of the CDR3: TGTGCCAGCAGCTCAGGGGGGGAGACCCAGTACTTC.

The chain couples TRBV5-5 to TRBJ1-2; no clear D. Trimming pared 0 bases from V and 0 bases from J, leaving 6 bases between. CDR1 and CDR2 from the germline V gene are SGHKS and YYEKEE (reference sequence). The CDR3 is 14 amino acids. As DNA, the CDR3 is TGTGCCAGCAGCTTGGGTGTAGCTAACTATGGCTACACCTTC. Translation: CASSLGVANYGYTF.

The chain joins TRBV7-8 to TRBJ2-5, with 7 bases that match TRBD1. The CDR3 covers 13 residues. Germline V gene lookup returns CDR1 SGHVS and CDR2 FQNEAQ. V lost 5 bases to trimming and J lost 2 bases; unmatched junction nucleotides: 2. CDR3 in amino acids: CASSRGRQETQYF. The CDR3, as DNA: TGTGCCAGCAGCAGGGGGCGGCAAGAGACCCAGTACTTC.

For this clone: A read error may produce the germline difference seen at one junction end. This rearrangement joins TRBV5-1 to TRBJ1-1; D is unresolved. The CDR3 totals 14 residues. CDR1 and CDR2 from the germline V gene are SGHRS and YFSETQ. This CDR3 is CASSLGPRNAEAFF. The CDR3 nucleotides read TGCGCCAGCAGCTTGGGCCCCCGGAACGCTGAAGCTTTCTTT.

J is TRBJ2-3 and V is TRBV19; D gene unclear. Germline V gene lookup returns CDR1 LNHDA and CDR2 SQIVND (reference sequence). Trimming left V 4 bases short and J 0 bases short, with 14 bases between. The CDR3 has 16 residues. In DNA, the CDR3 is TGTGCCAGTAGTAAAGGGAATCCTCCTAGCACAGATACGCAGTATTTT. Its protein is CASSKGNPPSTDTQYF.

The V gene is TRBV5-1, the J gene TRBJ1-5; 9 bases align to TRBD1. This CDR3 region has 15 residues. Trimming removed 4 bases from V and 5 bases from J; junction bases left unmatched: 7. Germline V gene data show CDR1 as SGHRS and CDR2 as YFSETQ. In DNA form, the CDR3 reads TGCGCCAGCAGCGAGTCCGGGACAGGGCATCAGCCCCAGCATTTT. Its translation is CASSESGTGHQPQHF.

The chain has TRBV30 and TRBJ1-1; D possibly corresponds to TRBD1 (6 bases). The CDR3 spans 14 residues. V lost 0 bases to trimming and J lost 4 bases, with 12 bases between them. The germline V gene encodes CDR1 GTSNPN and CDR2 SVGIG (reference sequence). The CDR3 sequence is CAWSVRGGRTEAFF. CDR3 sequence (DNA): TGTGCCTGGAGTGTACGGGGGGGCCGCACTGAAGCTTTCTTT.

The chain uses TRBV9 and TRBJ1-5; possible D gene TRBD1, 6 bases. Germline CDR1 and CDR2: SGDLS and YYNGEE. Trimming pared 1 base from V and 5 bases from J, leaving 16 bases between. CDR3 length: 16 amino acids. The CDR3 protein is CASSVRLRGGYQPQHF. The DNA of the CDR3 is TGTGCCAGCAGCGTAAGATTAAGAGGGGGTTATCAGCCCCAGCATTTT.

The rearrangement uses TRBV6-4 and TRBJ2-2; D may be TRBD2 (6 bases). Between the trimmed V and J ends, which lost 5 bases and 7 bases, there was a span of 17 bases. The length of the CDR3 is 15 residues. From germline, CDR1 is MRHNA and CDR2 SNTAGT. This CDR3 reads CASSRGSGGDGELFF. CDR3 in DNA: TGTGCCAGCAGTCGGGGGTCCGGAGGCGACGGGGAGCTGTTTTTT.

The V call is TRBV6-5, the J call TRBJ1-2; the D gene is possibly TRBD1 (5 bases). This CDR3 spans 14 amino acids. Trimming left V 2 bases short and J 4 bases short, with 11 bases between. Germline CDR1 is MNHEY and CDR2 is SVGAGI. CDR3 protein: CASSYLGEGYGYTF. CDR3 DNA: TGTGCCAGCAGTTACCTAGGGGAGGGCTATGGCTACACCTTC.

This chain connects TRBV7-2 to TRBJ2-5, with 8 nucleotides matching TRBD2. Per the germline V gene, CDR1 is SGHTA and CDR2 is FQGNSA. The CDR3 runs 15 residues. Trimming removed 5 bases from V and 4 bases from J; junction bases left unmatched: 9. DNA of the CDR3: TGTGCCAGCAGCCCCCCCGGGGGGGCGGGAGAGACCCAGTACTTC. Protein sequence: CASSPPGGAGETQYF.

The V call is TRBV4-2, the J call TRBJ1-2; D is uncertain. V was shortened by 1 base and J by 4 bases, with 10 bases between the two germline ends. The CDR3 runs 14 residues. CDR1 LGHNA and CDR2 YNFKEQ come from the germline V gene. The CDR3 bases are TGTGCCAGCAGCCAAGTCTCTGAAACCTATGGCTACACCTTC. This sequence encodes CASSQVSETYGYTF.

The chain is built from TRBV2 and TRBJ2-3, with TRBD2 identical over 9 bases. The CDR3 contains 15 residues. Germline lookup yields CDR1 SNHLY and CDR2 FYNNEI. Germline trimming cut 5 bases from V and 4 bases from J; bases unmatched to any gene: 7. The CDR3 here is CASSRLGGGADTQYF. DNA for the CDR3: TGTGCCAGCAGTCGATTAGGCGGGGGGGCAGATACGCAGTATTTT. Full variable domain (remainder filled in from reference TRBV2 and TRBJ2-3): EPEVTQTPSHQVTQMGQEVILRCVPISNHLYFYWYRQILGQKVEFLVSFYNNEISEKSEIFDDQFSVERPDGSNFTLKIRSTKLEDSAMYFCASSRLGGGADTQYFGPGTRLTVL.

V usage is TRBV15 and J usage is TRBJ2-3; D is possibly TRBD2 (5 bases). V was cut by 3 bases and J by 8 bases, with 18 bases left in between. This CDR3 spans 15 amino acids. Germline CDR1 LNHNV, CDR2 YYDKDF (reference sequence). CDR3 amino acids: CATSRDADYPVTQYF. The CDR3 nucleotides read TGTGCCACCAGCAGGGACGCCGACTATCCGGTTACGCAGTATTTT.

The chain uses TRBV7-2 and TRBJ1-6, with D possibly TRBD1 on 5 matching bases. The CDR3 contains 20 residues. In germline, CDR1 is SGHTA, CDR2 FQGNSA. Trimming took 0 bases from V and 0 from J, leaving 18 bases between them. CDR3 coding DNA: TGTGCCAGCAGCTTAGCGCTGGCAGGGACCCCGGCCTCCTATAATTCACCCCTCCACTTT. It specifies CASSLALAGTPASYNSPLHF.

V usage is TRBV6-1 and J usage is TRBJ1-1; D remains ambiguous. CDR1 and CDR2 (germline): MNHNS, SASEGT. This CDR3 spans 12 amino acids. V lost 2 bases to trimming and J lost 5 bases, with 6 bases between them. CDR3: CASSERLTEAFF. The CDR3 DNA sequence: TGTGCCAGCAGTGAAAGGCTAACTGAAGCTTTCTTT.

J is TRBJ1-6 and V is TRBV6-1, with D maybe TRBD1 (6 bases). There are 19 residues in the CDR3. Germline CDR1 is MNHNS and CDR2 is SASEGT. Trimming cost V 1 base and J 9 bases, with 25 bases left between them. The CDR3 region is CASSEGGISVTGRGSPLHF. The CDR3 nucleotides are TGTGCCAGCAGTGAAGGGGGAATATCAGTCACAGGGAGAGGTTCACCCCTCCACTTT.

The chain carries TRBV18 and TRBJ2-5; weak D call: TRBD2 (5 bases). Germline CDR1 reads KGHSH; CDR2 reads LQKENI. The CDR3 length is 13 residues. Trimming stripped 5 bases from V and 2 bases from J, with 9 bases between. For the CDR3, the DNA is TGTGCCAGCTCAGTGTCGGGACAAGAGACCCAGTACTTC. Translating gives CASSVSGQETQYF.

In regard to this clone: This sample also contains other DNA sequences that code for the same CDR3. The chain recombines TRBV6-1 with TRBJ1-5; D not certain. The germline V gene encodes CDR1 MNHNS and CDR2 SASEGT. This CDR3 is built from 15 residues. Trimming removed 5 bases at V and 0 bases at J, with 11 bases between. The CDR3 bases are TGTGCCAGCAGTCCACGGGGATCTAGCAATCAGCCCCAGCATTTT. The encoded protein is CASSPRGSSNQPQHF.

The V gene is TRBV4-3, the J gene TRBJ1-1; 8 bases agree with TRBD1. CDR1 and CDR2 from the germline V gene are LGHNA and YSLEER. The CDR3 sequence is 18 residues long. Trimming cost V 0 bases and J 4 bases; bases outside gene matches: 13. The CDR3 region is CASSQEVGSGGGSTEAFF. The CDR3 DNA reads as TGCGCCAGCAGCCAAGAGGTGGGGTCAGGGGGCGGTAGCACTGAAGCTTTCTTT.

V is TRBV6-5 and J is TRBJ2-7; TRBD1 might be the D (6 bases). The germline V gene encodes CDR1 MNHEY and CDR2 SVGAGI. The CDR3 runs 12 residues. V was pared by 6 bases and J by 3 bases, with 9 bases between. The CDR3 region is CASSQGHYEQYF. The CDR3 coding sequence is TGTGCCAGCAGCCAGGGACACTACGAGCAGTACTTC.

Here the CDR3 DNA reads TGCAGCGTTGAAGACACAGGGGGAGGCGGCTACACCTTC. This sequence encodes CSVEDTGGGGYTF. The rearrangement links TRBV29-1 to TRBJ1-2, with 8 bases lining up with TRBD1. Germline CDR1 is SQVTM and CDR2 is ANQGSEA. The CDR3 contains 13 residues. V lost 0 bases, J lost 8 bases, and 5 bases stayed unmatched.

This chain links TRBV5-4 with TRBJ2-1, with D perhaps TRBD1 (6 bases). Germline CDR1 and CDR2: SGHNT and YYREEE (reference sequence). The CDR3 length is 15 residues. V was shortened by 0 bases and J by 7 bases, with 14 bases between the two germline ends. The CDR3 region is CASSLDRVFRNEQFF. The CDR3 nucleotides are TGTGCCAGCAGCTTGGACAGGGTATTTCGAAATGAGCAGTTCTTC.

This chain links TRBV7-6 with TRBJ2-3; 9 nucleotides agree with TRBD1. V shed 3 bases, J shed 5 bases, and the junction held 6 bases outside the gene matches. Germline CDR1 reads SGHVS; CDR2 reads FNYEAQ. The CDR3 spans 15 residues. CDR3 nucleotides: TGTGCCAGCAGCTTGGGACAGGGTCTTATAGATACGCAGTATTTT. Translated, it gives CASSLGQGLIDTQYF.

The rearrangement joins TRBV7-6 to TRBJ2-3; D possibly corresponds to TRBD1 (5 bases). The V and J ends lost 2 bases and 2 bases respectively, with 14 bases between them. CDR3 length: 16 amino acids. Germline V gene sequence: CDR1 SGHVS, CDR2 FNYEAQ. CDR3: CASSLTQGTFTDTQYF. CDR3 coding DNA: TGTGCCAGCAGCTTAACGCAGGGAACCTTCACAGATACGCAGTATTTT.